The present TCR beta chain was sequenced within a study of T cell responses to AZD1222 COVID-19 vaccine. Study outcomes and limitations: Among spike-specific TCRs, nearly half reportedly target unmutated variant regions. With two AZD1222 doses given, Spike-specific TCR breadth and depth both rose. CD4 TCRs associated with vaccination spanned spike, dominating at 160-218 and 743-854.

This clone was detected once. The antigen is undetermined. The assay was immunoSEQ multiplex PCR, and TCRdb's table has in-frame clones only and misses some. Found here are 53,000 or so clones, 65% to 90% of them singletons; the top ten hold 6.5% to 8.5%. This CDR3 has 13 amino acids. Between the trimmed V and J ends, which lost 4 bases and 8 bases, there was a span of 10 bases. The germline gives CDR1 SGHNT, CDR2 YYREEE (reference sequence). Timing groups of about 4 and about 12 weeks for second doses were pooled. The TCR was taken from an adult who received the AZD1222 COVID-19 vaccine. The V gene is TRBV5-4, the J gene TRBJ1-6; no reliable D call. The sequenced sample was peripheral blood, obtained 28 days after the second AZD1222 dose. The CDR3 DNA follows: TGTGCCAGCAGCGGGGAGGCGGATTCACCCCTCCACTTT. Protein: CASSGEADSPLHF. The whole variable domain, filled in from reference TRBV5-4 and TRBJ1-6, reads ETGVTQSPTHLIKTRGQQVTLRCSSQSGHNTVSWYQQALGQGPQFIFQYYREEENGRGNFPPRFSGLQFPNYSSELNVNALELDDSALYLCASSGEADSPLHFGNGTRLTVT.